These 23 T cell receptor beta chains were all obtained from the same sample, sequenced in a study of OX40 agonist ivuxolimab in advanced cancers. TCRdb's copy holds only in-frame clones and misses some; the assay was immunoSEQ multiplex PCR. The repertoire consists of some 71,000 clones, with less than 90% occurring once and the leading ten covering 7.9%. The specimen was CD4+ or CD8+ T cells sorted from blood, collected in a trial of the OX40 agonist ivuxolimab. The receptors were gathered from an adult with an advanced solid tumor such as melanoma, head and neck, liver or kidney cancer.

The V gene is TRBV29-1, the J gene TRBJ2-5, with TRBD1 identical over 8 bases. With 5 bases clipped from V and 0 bases from J, the junction kept 5 bases outside the gene matches. Germline V gene data show CDR1 as SQVTM and CDR2 as ANQGSEA. The CDR3 extends over 14 amino acids. The CDR3 coding sequence is TGCAGCGTTTTGGACAGGGCGTACCAAGAGACCCAGTACTTC. Translated, it gives CSVLDRAYQETQYF. Based on the CDR3 plus reference TRBV29-1 and TRBJ2-5, the full variable domain is SAVISQKPSRDICQRGTSLTIQCQVDSQVTMMFWYRQQPGQSLTLIATANQGSEATYESGFVIDKFPISRPNLTFSTLTVSNMSPEDSSIYLCSVLDRAYQETQYFGPGTRLLVL.

The count of this clone is one. The genes are TRBV7-9 and TRBJ2-7; weak D call: TRBD1 (5 bases). Germline values: CDR1 SEHNR, CDR2 FQNEAQ (reference sequence). With 5 bases removed from V and 6 bases from J, the gap between germline ends came to 17 bases. This CDR3 comprises 14 residues. The CDR3 coding sequence is TGTGCCAGCAGCAGAAGGGGCCAAAGGGGCGAGCAGTACTTC. Translated, it gives CASSRRGQRGEQYF.

The chain is built from TRBV19 and TRBJ2-7; a weak D match, TRBD2 (5 bases). V was shortened by 2 bases and J by 3 bases, with 14 bases between the two germline ends. This CDR3 spans 15 amino acids. Germline CDR1 is LNHDA and CDR2 is SQIVND (reference sequence). CDR3 loop: CASSIQPGGNYEQYF. The CDR3 nucleotides read TGTGCCAGTAGTATACAGCCCGGAGGAAACTACGAGCAGTACTTC.

V is TRBV7-3 and J is TRBJ2-3; D is tentatively TRBD1 or TRBD2 (5 bases each). Germline CDR1 reads SGHTA; CDR2 reads FQGTGA. CDR3 length equals 15 residues. Deletions cut 2 bases from V and 3 bases from J, with 12 bases between. The CDR3 DNA is TGTGCCAGCAGCTTAGGGCTAGCAGGGACAGATACGCAGTATTTT. It encodes CASSLGLAGTDTQYF.

The J gene is TRBJ2-3, the V gene TRBV5-8, with a weak D call TRBD2 (5 bases). Germline CDR1 SGHTS, CDR2 YDEGEE. V shed 0 bases and J shed 11 bases, with 13 bases lying between them. CDR3 length: 13 residues. The CDR3 DNA reads as TGTGCCAGCAGCTTGGAATTCTCGGACTTGCAGTATTTT. Its protein product is CASSLEFSDLQYF. The full variable domain, in which reference TRBV5-8 and TRBJ2-3 provide the parts outside the CDR3, is EAGVTQSPTHLIKTRGQQATLRCSPISGHTSVYWYQQALGLGLQFLLWYDEGEERNRGNFPPRFSGRQFPNYSSELNVNALELEDSALYLCASSLEFSDLQYFGPGTRLTVL.

The genes are TRBV10-3 and TRBJ2-1, with a tentative D call TRBD1 (6 bases). The CDR3 loop spans 14 amino acids. V lost 1 base and J 7 bases, leaving 11 bases between the germline ends. The germline gives CDR1 ENHRY, CDR2 SYGVKD. CDR3 coding DNA: TGTGCCATCAGTGAGTACCCAGGGGTAAATGAGCAGTTCTTC. Translation gives CAISEYPGVNEQFF.

The chain has TRBV11-3 and TRBJ2-3; D gene unclear. The germline V gene has CDR1 SGHNT and CDR2 YENEEA. With 2 bases removed from V and 7 bases from J, the gap between germline ends came to 13 bases. The CDR3 is made up of 14 amino acids. The CDR3 DNA follows: TGTGCCAGCAGCTTATCCCCGGCAGTAAATACGCAGTATTTT. It translates to CASSLSPAVNTQYF.

V is TRBV7-3 and J is TRBJ2-1; D call uncertain. The CDR3 loop spans 14 amino acids. V was clipped by 4 bases and J by 2 bases, with 9 bases between them. CDR1 SGHTA and CDR2 FQGTGA come from the germline V gene. The CDR3 is CASSWAGPYNEQFF. The CDR3 nucleotides are TGTGCCAGCAGCTGGGCCGGACCCTACAATGAGCAGTTCTTC.

This clone appeared a single time. The CDR3 region is CASSLYGTGVNNEQFF. CDR3 DNA: TGTGCCAGCAGCTTGTACGGGACAGGAGTCAACAATGAGCAGTTCTTC. The V and J genes are TRBV7-3 and TRBJ2-1; 8 nucleotides align to TRBD1. Germline V gene sequence: CDR1 SGHTA, CDR2 FQGTGA. The CDR3 has 16 amino acids. V gave up 3 bases and J gave up 5 bases; unmatched junction bases: 9.

The CDR3 spells CASEASGYNEQFF. CDR3 nucleotide sequence: TGTGCCAGCGAGGCTAGCGGGTACAATGAGCAGTTCTTC. The chain employs TRBV2 and TRBJ2-1, with 8 bases aligning to TRBD2. The J segment lost 4 bases and the V segment lost 8 bases, leaving 4 bases of the junction unmatched. The CDR3 length is 13 residues. Germline V lookup: CDR1 SNHLY, CDR2 FYNNEI.

This chain joins TRBV7-2 and TRBJ2-3, with unresolved D. CDR1 is SGHTA and CDR2 is FQGNSA in the germline V gene. Trimming took off 7 bases at V and 5 bases at J, with 10 bases between the two ends. The CDR3 is 12 residues long. CDR3 DNA: TGTGCCAGCACCGCGCTCGGAGATACGCAGTATTTT. It encodes CASTALGDTQYF. The whole variable domain, remainder taken from reference TRBV7-2 and TRBJ2-3, is GAGVSQSPSNKVTEKGKDVELRCDPISGHTALYWYRQSLGQGLEFLIYFQGNSAPDKSGLPSDRFSAERTGGSVSTLTIQRTQQEDSAVYLCASTALGDTQYFGPGTRLTVL.

V gene TRBV15 combines with J gene TRBJ1-6; unclear D gene. This CDR3 contains 14 residues. Germline V lookup: CDR1 LNHNV, CDR2 YYDKDF (reference sequence). V was trimmed by 4 bases and J by 5 bases, leaving 9 bases between them. The CDR3, as DNA: TGTGCCACCAGCAAGGAGAGGAATAATTCACCCCTCCACTTT. Residues: CATSKERNNSPLHF.

This clone was seen just once. This rearrangement joins TRBV11-3 to TRBJ2-1, with 8 nucleotides matching TRBD2. V lost 5 bases and J lost 7; bases outside the gene matches: 13. Germline V gene lookup returns CDR1 SGHNT and CDR2 YENEEA. This CDR3 spans 16 amino acids. CDR3: CASSPPIAGRLNEQFF. Written as DNA, the CDR3 is TGTGCCAGCAGCCCCCCCATAGCGGGAAGGTTAAATGAGCAGTTCTTC.

This chain links TRBV5-5 with TRBJ2-3; the D gene could be TRBD1 or TRBD2 (6 bases each). Germline V gene sequence: CDR1 SGHKS, CDR2 YYEKEE (reference sequence). V shed 5 bases and J shed 7 bases, with 20 bases lying between them. The CDR3 sequence is 15 residues long. The CDR3 DNA sequence: TGTGCCAGCAGGTCTGGGGGGCTTCCTGGGAATACGCAGTATTTT. Translation: CASRSGGLPGNTQYF.

V usage is TRBV5-1 and J usage is TRBJ1-6, with 7 bases that match TRBD1. This CDR3 is 17 amino acids long. Germline V gene data show CDR1 as SGHRS and CDR2 as YFSETQ. Germline trimming cut 4 bases from V and 6 bases from J; bases unmatched to any gene: 13. For the CDR3, the DNA is TGCGCCAGCAGCCCCACAGCCTGGACAGGCCTTAATTCACCCCTCCACTTT. This codes for CASSPTAWTGLNSPLHF.

This clone showed up just a few times. V is TRBV5-4 and J is TRBJ1-6, with D tentatively TRBD1 (5 bases). CDR1 is SGHNT and CDR2 is YYREEE in the germline V gene (reference sequence). Trimming left V 4 bases short and J 0 bases short, with 14 bases between. This CDR3 spans 17 amino acids. CDR3 sequence reads: CASSLGGKSSYNSPLHF. CDR3 sequence (DNA): TGTGCCAGCAGCCTCGGGGGGAAGAGCTCCTATAATTCACCCCTCCACTTT.

This clone was detected only once. The V call is TRBV5-1, the J call TRBJ2-2; 11 bases fit TRBD2. Germline assignment: CDR1 SGHRS and CDR2 YFSETQ. Trimming cost V 4 bases and J 0 bases; bases outside gene matches: 2. The CDR3 is 16 amino acids. CDR3 sequence (DNA): TGCGCCAGCAGCCTGGGACTAGCGGCGAACACCGGGGAGCTGTTTTTT. This translates into CASSLGLAANTGELFF.

The chain uses TRBV27 and TRBJ2-5; 7 bases are shared with TRBD1. With V trimmed by 5 bases and J by 3 bases, 15 bases remained unmatched. The CDR3 length is 17 residues. From germline, CDR1 is MNHEY and CDR2 SMNVEV (reference sequence). CDR3 residues: CASSRTGADNLKETQYF. CDR3 nucleotide sequence: TGTGCCAGCAGTCGCACAGGGGCGGACAACTTAAAAGAGACCCAGTACTTC.

The chain combines TRBV12-5 with TRBJ2-2, with D uncertain. The V gene lost 5 bases and the J gene lost 3 bases, with 16 bases spanning the gap. Per the germline V gene, CDR1 is LGHNT and CDR2 is FRNRAP. This CDR3 contains 16 residues. CDR3 sequence (DNA): TGTGCTAGTGGTCCTAGGGTCACCGCGGACACCGGGGAGCTGTTTTTT. Translated: CASGPRVTADTGELFF.

This clone was picked up one time. The chain uses TRBV7-2 and TRBJ2-1, with 10 bases aligning to TRBD1. J lost 8 bases, V lost 2 bases, and 6 bases had no gene match. This CDR3 has 15 amino acids. From germline, CDR1 is SGHTA and CDR2 FQGNSA. Here the CDR3 reads CASSLLGQGGDEQFF. The CDR3 DNA sequence: TGTGCCAGCAGCTTACTCGGACAGGGGGGGGATGAGCAGTTCTTC.

The chain carries TRBV6-5 and TRBJ1-2, with 7 bases identical to TRBD1. V was clipped by 2 bases and J by 10 bases; unmatched bases: 10. This CDR3 region has 14 residues. CDR1 and CDR2 (germline): MNHEY, SVGAGI. CDR3 nucleotide sequence: TGTGCCAGCAGTTACGCGACAGGGTCTAGTAACTACACCTTC. Translated: CASSYATGSSNYTF.

V and J are TRBV28 and TRBJ1-4, with D possibly TRBD1 on 6 matching bases. Deletions cut 6 bases from V and 7 bases from J, with 15 bases between. The CDR3 loop spans 14 amino acids. Looked up from germline, CDR1 is MDHEN and CDR2 is SYDVKM. The CDR3: CASRDGRGGEKLFF. As DNA, the CDR3 is TGTGCCAGCAGGGACGGGAGAGGGGGTGAAAAACTGTTTTTT. The full variable domain, its missing parts supplied by reference TRBV28 and TRBJ1-4, is DVKVTQSSRYLVKRTGEKVFLECVQDMDHENMFWYRQDPGLGLRLIYFSYDVKMKEKGDIPEGYSVSREKKERFSLILESASTNQTSMYLCASRDGRGGEKLFFGSGTQLSVL.

This clone turned up a few times. The rearrangement joins TRBV7-9 to TRBJ2-7; D is unclear. V was pared by 5 bases and J by 0 bases, with 8 bases between. Per the germline V gene, CDR1 is SEHNR and CDR2 is FQNEAQ (reference sequence). The CDR3 has 13 amino acids. In DNA, the CDR3 is TGTGCCAGCAGCGATACAGCCTCCTACGAGCAGTACTTC. Its protein is CASSDTASYEQYF. Combining the CDR3 with reference TRBV7-9 and TRBJ2-7 gives the whole variable domain DTGVSQNPRHKITKRGQNVTFRCDPISEHNRLYWYRQTLGQGPEFLTYFQNEAQLEKSRLLSDRFSAERPKGSFSTLEIQRTEQGDSAMYLCASSDTASYEQYFGPGTRLTVT.